This TCR beta chain was identified in a study of T cell responses to AZD1222 COVID-19 vaccine. Study results and limitations: It should be noted that donors were predominantly white British and more often female, and clonal diversity was possibly underestimated. Recipients of AZD1222 seropositive at baseline numbered only 6 or 7.

The method was immunoSEQ multiplex PCR; TCRdb's version includes in-frame clones alone and lacks a portion of them. The sample contains around 190,000 clones, almost 90% of which appear only once. CDR3 length: 14 residues. From germline, CDR1 is SNHLY and CDR2 FYNNEI. Deletions cut 10 bases from V and 4 bases from J, with 17 bases between. The sample holds one count of this clone. Its target is unknown. The source of this sequence is an adult who received the AZD1222 COVID-19 vaccine. Here the sequenced sample was peripheral blood, taken 28 days after the second AZD1222 dose. The rearrangement links TRBV2 to TRBJ1-3; unclear D gene. The CDR3 region is CATSPRNPGNTIYF. CDR3 bases: TGTGCCACCTCACCCCGGAATCCAGGAAACACCATATATTTT.